This section outlines one T cell receptor beta chain sequence together with its context. As yet, its antigen is unknown. The study ran its PCR with 60 Vbeta and 13 Jbeta primers. Method: immunoSEQ multiplex PCR; TCRdb's copy keeps in-frame clones and lacks some. This table has about 140,000 clones, roughly 79% appearing once. The sample is drawn from a study of cytomegalovirus exposure and HLA in healthy donors. Study-level findings and limits: Later analysis reportedly placed an Asian-associated ancestry cluster below the roughly 680-donor mean in N-insertions. In a later analysis, most CMV-associated TCR beta chains appeared HLA-restricted. Analyzed later, association rates of TCRs varied across HLA loci, with DRB1 most and HLA-C fewest. Several of the most significant clusters appeared linked to common viral pathogens, based on a later analysis.

Germline V gives CDR1 SGHTA, CDR2 FQGTGA. The CDR3 has 12 residues. V lost 2 bases, J lost 6 bases, and 8 bases lay in between. The specimen was PBMCs. The clonotype originates from a male donor in good health and CMV-seronegative. The chain couples TRBV7-3 to TRBJ2-7, with TRBD2 as a possible D gene (5 bases). The CDR3 DNA follows: TGTGCCAGCAGCTTATCCGGAGGCGAGCAGTACTTC. Translation: CASSLSGGEQYF.